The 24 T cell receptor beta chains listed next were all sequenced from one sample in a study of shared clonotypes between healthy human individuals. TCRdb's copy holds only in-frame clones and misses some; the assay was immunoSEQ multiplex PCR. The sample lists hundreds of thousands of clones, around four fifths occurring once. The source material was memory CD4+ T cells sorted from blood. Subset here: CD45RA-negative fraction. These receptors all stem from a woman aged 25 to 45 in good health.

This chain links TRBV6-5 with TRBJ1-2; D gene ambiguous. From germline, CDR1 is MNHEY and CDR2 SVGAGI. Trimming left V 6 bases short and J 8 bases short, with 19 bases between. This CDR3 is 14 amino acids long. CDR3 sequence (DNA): TGTGCCAGCAGCCCCTCTGGGAGCGGATGGGGCTACACCTTC. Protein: CASSPSGSGWGYTF.

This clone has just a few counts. The CDR3 DNA follows: TGCGCCAGCAGCTTGGGTAGCGGGGCCAGCACAGATACGCAGTATTTT. This gives the protein CASSLGSGASTDTQYF. The chain joins TRBV5-1 to TRBJ2-3; TRBD2 matches 8 bases. Germline loops: CDR1 SGHRS, CDR2 YFSETQ. After removal of 0 bases from V and 0 bases from J, the junction contained 3 bases not matched to a gene. CDR3 size: 16 residues.

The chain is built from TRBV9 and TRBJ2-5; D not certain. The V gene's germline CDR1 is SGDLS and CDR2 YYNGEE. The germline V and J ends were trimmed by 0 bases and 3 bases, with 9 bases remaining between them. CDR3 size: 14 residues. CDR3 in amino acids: CASSVARTEETQYF. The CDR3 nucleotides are TGTGCCAGCAGCGTAGCCCGGACGGAAGAGACCCAGTACTTC.

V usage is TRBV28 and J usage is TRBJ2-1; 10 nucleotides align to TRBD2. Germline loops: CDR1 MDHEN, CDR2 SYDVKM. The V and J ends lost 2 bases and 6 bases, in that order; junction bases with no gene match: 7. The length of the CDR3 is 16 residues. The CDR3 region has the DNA TGTGCCAGCAGTTTAGTTGTAGCGGGAGGAGGCAATGAGCAGTTCTTC. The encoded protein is CASSLVVAGGGNEQFF.

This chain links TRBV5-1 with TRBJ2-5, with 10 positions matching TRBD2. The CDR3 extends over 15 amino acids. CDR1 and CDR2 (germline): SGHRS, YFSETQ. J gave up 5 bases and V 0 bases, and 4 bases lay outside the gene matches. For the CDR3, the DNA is TGCGCCAGCAGCTTGGGGGGACTAGCGCTGGAGACCCAGTACTTC. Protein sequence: CASSLGGLALETQYF. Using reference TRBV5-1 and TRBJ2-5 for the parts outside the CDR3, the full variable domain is KAGVTQTPRYLIKTRGQQVTLSCSPISGHRSVSWYQQTPGQGLQFLFEYFSETQRNKGNFPGRFSGRQFSNSRSEMNVSTLELGDSALYLCASSLGGLALETQYFGPGTRLLVL.

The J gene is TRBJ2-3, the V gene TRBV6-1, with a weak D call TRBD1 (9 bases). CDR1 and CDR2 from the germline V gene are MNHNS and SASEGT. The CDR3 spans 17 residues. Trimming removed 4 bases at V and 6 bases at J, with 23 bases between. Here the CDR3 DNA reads TGTGCCAGCAGTGCGCCCGGGACAGGGAGCGGGAGCGATACGCAGTATTTT. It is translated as CASSAPGTGSGSDTQYF.

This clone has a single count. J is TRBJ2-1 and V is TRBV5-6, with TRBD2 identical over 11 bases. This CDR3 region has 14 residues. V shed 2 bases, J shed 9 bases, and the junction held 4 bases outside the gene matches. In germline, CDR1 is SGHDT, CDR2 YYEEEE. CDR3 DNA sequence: TGTGCCAGCAGCTTACTAGCGGGAGTCCGTGAGCAGTTCTTC. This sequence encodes CASSLLAGVREQFF.

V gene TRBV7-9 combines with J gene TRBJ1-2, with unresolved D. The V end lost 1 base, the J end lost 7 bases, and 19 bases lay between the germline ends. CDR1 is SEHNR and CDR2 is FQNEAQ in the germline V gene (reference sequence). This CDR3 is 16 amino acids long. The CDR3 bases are TGTGCCAGCAGCTTAGATTACTGGACCCCAGCGGCTGGCTACACCTTC. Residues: CASSLDYWTPAAGYTF. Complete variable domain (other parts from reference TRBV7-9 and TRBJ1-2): DTGVSQNPRHKITKRGQNVTFRCDPISEHNRLYWYRQTLGQGPEFLTYFQNEAQLEKSRLLSDRFSAERPKGSFSTLEIQRTEQGDSAMYLCASSLDYWTPAAGYTFGSGTRLTVV.

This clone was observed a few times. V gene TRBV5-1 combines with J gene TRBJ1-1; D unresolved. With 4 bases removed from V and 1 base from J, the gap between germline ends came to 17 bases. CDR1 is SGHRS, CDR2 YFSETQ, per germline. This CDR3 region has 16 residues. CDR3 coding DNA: TGCGCCAGCAGCCCTATTTCAGAGGCCTCGAACACTGAAGCTTTCTTT. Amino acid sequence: CASSPISEASNTEAFF.

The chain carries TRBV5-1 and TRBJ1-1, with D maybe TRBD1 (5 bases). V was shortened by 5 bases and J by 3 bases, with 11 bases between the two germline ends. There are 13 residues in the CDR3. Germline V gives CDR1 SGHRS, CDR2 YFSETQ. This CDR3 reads CASRSGTYTEAFF. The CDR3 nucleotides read TGCGCCAGCAGGTCCGGGACGTACACTGAAGCTTTCTTT.

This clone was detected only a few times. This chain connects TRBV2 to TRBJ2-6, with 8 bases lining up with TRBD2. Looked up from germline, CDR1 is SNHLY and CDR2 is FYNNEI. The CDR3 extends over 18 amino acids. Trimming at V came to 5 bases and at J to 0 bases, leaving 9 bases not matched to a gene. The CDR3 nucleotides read TGTGCCAGCAGTAAAGGGTTAGCGGGAACCTCTGGGGCCAACGTCCTGACTTTC. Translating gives CASSKGLAGTSGANVLTF.

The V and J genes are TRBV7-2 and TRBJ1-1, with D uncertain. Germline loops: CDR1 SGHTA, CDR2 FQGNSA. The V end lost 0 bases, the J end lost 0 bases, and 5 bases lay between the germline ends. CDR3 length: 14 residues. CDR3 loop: CASSLAGMNTEAFF. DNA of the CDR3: TGTGCCAGCAGCTTAGCGGGGATGAACACTGAAGCTTTCTTT.

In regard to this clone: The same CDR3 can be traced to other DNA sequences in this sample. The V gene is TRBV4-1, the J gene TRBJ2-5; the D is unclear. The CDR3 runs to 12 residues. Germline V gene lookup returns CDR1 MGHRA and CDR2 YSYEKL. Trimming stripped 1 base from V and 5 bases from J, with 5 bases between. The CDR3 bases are TGCGCCAGCAGCCAAGTGCGGGAGACCCAGTACTTC. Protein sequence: CASSQVRETQYF.

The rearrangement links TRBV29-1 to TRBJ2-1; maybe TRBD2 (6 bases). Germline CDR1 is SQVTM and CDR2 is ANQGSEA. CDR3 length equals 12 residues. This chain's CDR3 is CNGGSAYNEQFF. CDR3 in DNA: TGCAACGGGGGATCGGCCTACAATGAGCAGTTCTTC.

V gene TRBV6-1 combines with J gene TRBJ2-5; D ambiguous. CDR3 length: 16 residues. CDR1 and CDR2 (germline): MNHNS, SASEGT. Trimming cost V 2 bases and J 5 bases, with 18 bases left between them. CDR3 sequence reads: CASSELSLEPRETQYF. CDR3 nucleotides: TGTGCCAGCAGTGAACTTTCCCTAGAACCTAGGGAGACCCAGTACTTC.

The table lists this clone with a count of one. As DNA, the CDR3 is TGTGCCAGCAGCTTAACTCCCACGGGGCCCACCGGGGAGCTGTTTTTT. The encoded protein is CASSLTPTGPTGELFF. The chain links TRBV7-7 to TRBJ2-2, with D perhaps assigned TRBD1 or TRBD2 (5 bases each). Germline loops: CDR1 SSHAT, CDR2 FNYEAQ (reference sequence). This CDR3 is built from 16 residues. Trimming cost V 2 bases and J 4 bases, with 14 bases left between them.

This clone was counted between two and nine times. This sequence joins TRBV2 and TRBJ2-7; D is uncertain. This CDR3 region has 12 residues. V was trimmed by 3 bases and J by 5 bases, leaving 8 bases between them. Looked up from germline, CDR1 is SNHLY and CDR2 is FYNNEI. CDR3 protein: CASSESGHEQYF. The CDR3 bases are TGTGCCAGCAGTGAGTCAGGCCACGAGCAGTACTTC. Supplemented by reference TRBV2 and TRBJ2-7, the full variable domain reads EPEVTQTPSHQVTQMGQEVILRCVPISNHLYFYWYRQILGQKVEFLVSFYNNEISEKSEIFDDQFSVERPDGSNFTLKIRSTKLEDSAMYFCASSESGHEQYFGPGTRLTVT.

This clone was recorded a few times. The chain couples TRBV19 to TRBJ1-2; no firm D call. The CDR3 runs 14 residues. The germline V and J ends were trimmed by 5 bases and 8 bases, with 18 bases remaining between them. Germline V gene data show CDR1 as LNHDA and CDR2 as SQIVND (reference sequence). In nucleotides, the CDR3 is TGTGCCAGTAGTTCCACGGACCACCGTCGGGGCTACACCTTC. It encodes CASSSTDHRRGYTF. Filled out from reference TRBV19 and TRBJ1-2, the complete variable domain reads DGGITQSPKYLFRKEGQNVTLSCEQNLNHDAMYWYRQDPGQGLRLIYYSQIVNDFQKGDIAEGYSVSREKKESFPLTVTSAQKNPTAFYLCASSSTDHRRGYTFGSGTRLTVV.

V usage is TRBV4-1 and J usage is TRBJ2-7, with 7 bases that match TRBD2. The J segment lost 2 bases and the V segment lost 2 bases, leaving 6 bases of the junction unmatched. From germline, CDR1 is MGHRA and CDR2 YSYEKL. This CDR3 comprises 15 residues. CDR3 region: CASSQYSGPPYEQYF. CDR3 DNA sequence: TGCGCCAGCAGCCAATATAGCGGGCCTCCCTACGAGCAGTACTTC.

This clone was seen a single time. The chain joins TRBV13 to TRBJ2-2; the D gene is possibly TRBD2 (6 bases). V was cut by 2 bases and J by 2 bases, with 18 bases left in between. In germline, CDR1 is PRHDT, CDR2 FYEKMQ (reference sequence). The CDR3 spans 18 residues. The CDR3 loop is CASSLLAGRQINTGELFF. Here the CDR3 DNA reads TGTGCCAGCAGCTTACTGGCGGGGAGGCAAATAAACACCGGGGAGCTGTTTTTT.

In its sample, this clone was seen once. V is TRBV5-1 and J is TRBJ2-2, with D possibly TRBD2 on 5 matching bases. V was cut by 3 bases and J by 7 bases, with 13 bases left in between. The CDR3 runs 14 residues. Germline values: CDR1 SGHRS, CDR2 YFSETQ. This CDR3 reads CASSWKGEYGELFF. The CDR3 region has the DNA TGCGCCAGCAGCTGGAAGGGAGAGTACGGGGAGCTGTTTTTT.

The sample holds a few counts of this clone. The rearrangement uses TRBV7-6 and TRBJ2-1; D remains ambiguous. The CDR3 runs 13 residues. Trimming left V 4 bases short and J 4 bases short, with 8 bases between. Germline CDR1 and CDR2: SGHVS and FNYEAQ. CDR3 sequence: CASSSQMYNEQFF. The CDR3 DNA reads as TGTGCCAGCAGCTCCCAGATGTACAATGAGCAGTTCTTC. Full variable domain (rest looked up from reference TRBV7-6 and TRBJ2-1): GAGVSQSPRYKVTKRGQDVALRCDPISGHVSLYWYRQALGQGPEFLTYFNYEAQQDKSGLPNDRFSAERPEGSISTLTIQRTEQRDSAMYRCASSSQMYNEQFFGPGTRLTVL.

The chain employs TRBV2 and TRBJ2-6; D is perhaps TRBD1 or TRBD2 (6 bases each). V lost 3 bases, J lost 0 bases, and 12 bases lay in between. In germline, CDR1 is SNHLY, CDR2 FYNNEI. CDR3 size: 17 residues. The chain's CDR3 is CASSEAGDSSGANVLTF. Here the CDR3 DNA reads TGTGCCAGCAGTGAGGCAGGGGACTCCTCTGGGGCCAACGTCCTGACTTTC.

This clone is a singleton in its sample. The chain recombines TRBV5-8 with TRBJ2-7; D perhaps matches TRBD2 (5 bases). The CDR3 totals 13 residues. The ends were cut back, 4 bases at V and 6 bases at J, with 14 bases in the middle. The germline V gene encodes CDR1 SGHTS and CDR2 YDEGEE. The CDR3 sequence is CASSRRTSSEQYF. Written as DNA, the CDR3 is TGTGCCAGCAGCCGAAGAACTAGTTCCGAGCAGTACTTC.